Below, one T cell receptor beta chain is given with its context. This sample stems from a study of T cell responses to AZD1222 COVID-19 vaccine. Sequencing used immunoSEQ multiplex PCR; TCRdb keeps in-frame clones, though not all of them. The data hold around 170,000 clones, with just over 85% observed a single time. There are 13 residues in the CDR3. The junction had 5 bases not matched to a gene; V was cut back by 5 bases and J by 5 bases. The receptor comes from an adult who received the AZD1222 COVID-19 vaccine. This rearrangement joins TRBV12-3 or TRBV12-4 to TRBJ1-2, with 7 nucleotides matching TRBD1. Sequencing used peripheral blood, obtained 28 days after the second AZD1222 dose. The CDR3 reads CASSGTAVYGYTF. CDR3 sequence (DNA): TGTGCCAGCAGTGGGACAGCAGTTTATGGCTACACCTTC.